This T cell receptor beta chain emerged from a study of blood T cell repertoires in COVID-19. About the study: The samples span acute and convalescent COVID-19 from the United States, Italy and Spain. The analysed material was cDNA or gDNA that came from T cells, B-cell-depleted T cells, or PBMCs.

The CDR3 loop spans 17 amino acids. From germline, CDR1 is LNHDA and CDR2 SQIVND (reference sequence). Deletions cut 2 bases from V and 5 bases from J, with 19 bases between. Per the authors' pipeline: Amplifying reference gene primers gave estimates of nucleated cell counts. Sequencing used immunoSEQ multiplex PCR; TCRdb keeps in-frame clones, though not all of them. The V and J calls and the clone size are those of that table, but D and trimming were determined from the DNA. The profile shows about 94,000 clones, 80% of them singletons. The clonotype originates from a woman of 80 years or more with acute or convalescent COVID-19. Specimen: peripheral blood. The chain employs TRBV19 and TRBJ2-1; D possibly corresponds to TRBD2 (6 bases). This chain's CDR3 is CASSISRSVRGNNEQFF. CDR3 nucleotide sequence: TGTGCCAGTAGTATATCCCGGTCGGTGCGGGGAAACAATGAGCAGTTCTTC.